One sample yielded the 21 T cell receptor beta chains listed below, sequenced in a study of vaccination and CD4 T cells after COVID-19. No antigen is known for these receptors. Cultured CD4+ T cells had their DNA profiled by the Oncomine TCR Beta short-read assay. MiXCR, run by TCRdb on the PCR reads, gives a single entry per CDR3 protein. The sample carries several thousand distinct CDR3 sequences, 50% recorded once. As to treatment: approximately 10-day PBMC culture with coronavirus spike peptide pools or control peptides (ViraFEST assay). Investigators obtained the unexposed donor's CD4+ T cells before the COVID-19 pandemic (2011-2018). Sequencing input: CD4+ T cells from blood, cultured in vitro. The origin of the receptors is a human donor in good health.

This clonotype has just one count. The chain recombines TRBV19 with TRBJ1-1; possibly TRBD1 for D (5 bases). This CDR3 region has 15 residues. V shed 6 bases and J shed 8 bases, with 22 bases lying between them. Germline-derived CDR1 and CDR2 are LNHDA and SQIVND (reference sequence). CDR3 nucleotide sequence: TGTGCCAGTAGCACGCCCCGGGACGGCAAGCTAGAAGCTTTCTTT. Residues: CASSTPRDGKLEAFF.

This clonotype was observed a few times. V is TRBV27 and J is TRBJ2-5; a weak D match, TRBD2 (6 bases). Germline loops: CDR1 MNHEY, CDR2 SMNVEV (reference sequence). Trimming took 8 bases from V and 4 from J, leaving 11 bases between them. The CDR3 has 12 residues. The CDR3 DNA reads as TGTGCCAGCGGGGGGAACCGAGAGACCCAGTACTTC. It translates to CASGGNRETQYF.

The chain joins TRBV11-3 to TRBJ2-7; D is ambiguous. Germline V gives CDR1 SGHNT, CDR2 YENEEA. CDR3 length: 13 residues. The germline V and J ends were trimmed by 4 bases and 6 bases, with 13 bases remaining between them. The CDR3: CASSSYQTTEQYF. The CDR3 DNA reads TGTGCCAGCAGCTCATACCAGACGACCGAGCAGTACTTC.

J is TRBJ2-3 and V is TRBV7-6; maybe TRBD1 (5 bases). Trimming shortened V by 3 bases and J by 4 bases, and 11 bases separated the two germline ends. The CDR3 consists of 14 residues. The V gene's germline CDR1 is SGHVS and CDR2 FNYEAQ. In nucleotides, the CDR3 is TGTGCCAGCAGCTTTATTCAGGGCCCAGATACGCAGTATTTT. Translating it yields CASSFIQGPDTQYF.

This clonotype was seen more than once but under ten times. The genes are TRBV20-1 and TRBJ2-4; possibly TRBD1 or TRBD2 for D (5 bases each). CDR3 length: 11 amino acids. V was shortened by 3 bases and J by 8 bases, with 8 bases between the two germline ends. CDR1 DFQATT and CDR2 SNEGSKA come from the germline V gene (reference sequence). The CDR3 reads CSARGVDIQYF. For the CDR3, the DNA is TGCAGTGCTAGGGGGGTAGACATTCAGTACTTC.

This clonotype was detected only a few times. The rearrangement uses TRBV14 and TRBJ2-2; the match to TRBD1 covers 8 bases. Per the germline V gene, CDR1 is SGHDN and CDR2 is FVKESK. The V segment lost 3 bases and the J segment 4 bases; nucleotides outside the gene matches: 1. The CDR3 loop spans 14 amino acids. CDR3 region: CASSQQGATGELFF. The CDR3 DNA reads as TGTGCCAGCAGCCAGCAGGGGGCCACCGGGGAGCTGTTTTTT.

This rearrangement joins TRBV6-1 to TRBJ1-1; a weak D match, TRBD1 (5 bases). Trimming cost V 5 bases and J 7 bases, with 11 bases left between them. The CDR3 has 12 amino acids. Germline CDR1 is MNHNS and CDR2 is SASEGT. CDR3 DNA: TGTGCCAGCAGTACGGGACCGATTGAAGCTTTCTTT. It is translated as CASSTGPIEAFF.

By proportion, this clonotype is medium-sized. CDR3 amino acids: CASSAYTDTIYF. For the CDR3, the DNA is TGTGCCAGCTCAGCCTACACGGACACCATATATTTT. The chain is built from TRBV18 and TRBJ1-3; D is ambiguous. Germline CDR1 is KGHSH and CDR2 is LQKENI. V was clipped by 5 bases and J by 8 bases, with 10 bases between them. The CDR3 covers 12 residues.

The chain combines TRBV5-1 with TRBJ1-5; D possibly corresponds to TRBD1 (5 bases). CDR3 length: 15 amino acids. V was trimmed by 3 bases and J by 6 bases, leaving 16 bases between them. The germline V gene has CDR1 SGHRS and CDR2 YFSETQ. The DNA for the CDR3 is TGCGCCAGCAGCTCCGGGGCCGCCGACGGTCAGCCCCAGCATTTT. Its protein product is CASSSGAADGQPQHF.

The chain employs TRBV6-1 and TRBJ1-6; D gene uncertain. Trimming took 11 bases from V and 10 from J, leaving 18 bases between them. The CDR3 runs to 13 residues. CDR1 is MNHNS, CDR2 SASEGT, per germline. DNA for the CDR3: TGTGCCGGTAAGGAGGGAGCGGACTCACCCCTCCACTTT. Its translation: CAGKEGADSPLHF.

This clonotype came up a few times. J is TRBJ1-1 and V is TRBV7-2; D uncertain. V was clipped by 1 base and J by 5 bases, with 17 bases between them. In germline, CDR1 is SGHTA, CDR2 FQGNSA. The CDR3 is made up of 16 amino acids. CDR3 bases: TGTGCCAGCAGCTTAGGCGGAGGGTTTAGGAGGACTGAAGCTTTCTTT. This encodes CASSLGGGFRRTEAFF.

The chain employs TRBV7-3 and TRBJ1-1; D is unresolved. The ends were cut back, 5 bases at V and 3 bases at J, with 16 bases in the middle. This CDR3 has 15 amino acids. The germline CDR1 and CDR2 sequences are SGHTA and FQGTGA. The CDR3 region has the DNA TGTGCCAGCAGCCTCGTTCTTATCGGGGACACTGAAGCTTTCTTT. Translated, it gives CASSLVLIGDTEAFF.

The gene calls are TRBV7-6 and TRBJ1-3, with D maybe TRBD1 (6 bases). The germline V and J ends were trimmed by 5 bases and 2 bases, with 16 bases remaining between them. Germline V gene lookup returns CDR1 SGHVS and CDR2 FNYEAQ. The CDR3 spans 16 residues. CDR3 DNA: TGTGCCAGCAGCCCAGGATGGGGGCACACTGGAAACACCATATATTTT. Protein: CASSPGWGHTGNTIYF.

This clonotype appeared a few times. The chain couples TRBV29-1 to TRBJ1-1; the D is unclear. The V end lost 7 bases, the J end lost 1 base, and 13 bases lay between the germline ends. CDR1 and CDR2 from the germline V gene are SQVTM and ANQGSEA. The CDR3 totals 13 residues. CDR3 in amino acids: CSGYRPENTEAFF. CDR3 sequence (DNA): TGCAGCGGATATCGGCCTGAGAACACTGAAGCTTTCTTT.

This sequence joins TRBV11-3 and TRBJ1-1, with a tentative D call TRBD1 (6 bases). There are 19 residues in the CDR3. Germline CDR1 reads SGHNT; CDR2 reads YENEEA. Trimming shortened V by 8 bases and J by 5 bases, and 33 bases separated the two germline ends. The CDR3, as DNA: TGTGCCAGCCGCAGGTCCGACGGCCTCGTGCGGGGGCGAGTTACTGAAGCTTTCTTT. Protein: CASRRSDGLVRGRVTEAFF.

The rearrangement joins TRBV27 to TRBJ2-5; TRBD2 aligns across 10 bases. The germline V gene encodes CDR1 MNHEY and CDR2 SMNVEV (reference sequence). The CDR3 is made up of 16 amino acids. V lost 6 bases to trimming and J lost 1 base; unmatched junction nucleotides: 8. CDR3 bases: TGTGCCAGCAGATTAGCGGGGGGACACTCCCAAGAGACCCAGTACTTC. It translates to CASRLAGGHSQETQYF.

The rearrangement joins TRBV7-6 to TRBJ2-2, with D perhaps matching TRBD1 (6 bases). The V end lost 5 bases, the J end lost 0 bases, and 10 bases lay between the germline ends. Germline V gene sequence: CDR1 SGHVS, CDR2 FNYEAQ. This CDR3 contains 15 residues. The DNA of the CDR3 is TGTGCCAGCAGCAAACAGGGTTCGAACACCGGGGAGCTGTTTTTT. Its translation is CASSKQGSNTGELFF.

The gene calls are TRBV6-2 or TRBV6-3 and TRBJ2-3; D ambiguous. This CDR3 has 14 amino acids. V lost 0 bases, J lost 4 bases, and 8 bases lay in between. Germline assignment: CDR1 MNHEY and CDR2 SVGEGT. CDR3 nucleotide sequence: TGTGCCAGCAGTTACTCGAGCCTAGCAGATACGCAGTATTTT. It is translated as CASSYSSLADTQYF.

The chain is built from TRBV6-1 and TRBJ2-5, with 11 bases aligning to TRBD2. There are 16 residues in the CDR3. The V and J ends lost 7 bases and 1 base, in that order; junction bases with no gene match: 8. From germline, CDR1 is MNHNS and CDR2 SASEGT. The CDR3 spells CASKQRLAGLQETQYF. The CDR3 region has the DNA TGTGCCAGCAAGCAAAGACTAGCGGGGCTCCAAGAGACCCAGTACTTC.

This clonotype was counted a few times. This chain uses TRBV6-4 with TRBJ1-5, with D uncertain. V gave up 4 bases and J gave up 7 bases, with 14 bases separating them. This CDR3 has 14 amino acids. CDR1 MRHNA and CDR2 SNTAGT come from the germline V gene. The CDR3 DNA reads TGTGCCAGCAGTGCCGGACTGATTCCGCAGCCCCAGCATTTT. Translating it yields CASSAGLIPQPQHF.

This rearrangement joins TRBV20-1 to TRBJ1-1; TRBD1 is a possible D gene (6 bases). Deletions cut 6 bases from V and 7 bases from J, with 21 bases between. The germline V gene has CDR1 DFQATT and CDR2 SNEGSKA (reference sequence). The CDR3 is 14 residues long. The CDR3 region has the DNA TGCAGTGCCCCTGAATGGACAGAGGAGAGTGAAGCTTTCTTT. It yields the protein CSAPEWTEESEAFF.